Below, one T cell receptor (beta chain) is given with its context. This clonotype was seen a few times. Its antigen has not been determined. No clone much larger than this one lies a single base away; base qualities are absent. This specimen comes from a study of T-cell reconstitution after alpha-beta-depleted transplantation in children (dated by TCRdb to 2016 to 2017). General notes on the study: Using TCR repertoire profiling, the study quantitatively followed how T-cell immune reconstitution unfolded in children after TCRalphabeta/CD19-depleted allogeneic hematopoietic cell transplantation.

Overall results and qualifications from the work: The apparently early alphabetaT-cell count recovery about two months after transplant was reportedly dependent on only several hundred rapidly expanded clones derived from non-depleted graft cells. Over the following months the frequencies of hyperexpanded clones went down, and after one year T-cell counts and TCRbeta diversity were mostly credited to newly produced T cells. The high TCRbeta diversity at day 60 in some patients was ascribed to recipient T cells and intrathymic progenitors that had survived conditioning.

The label giving this sample's treatment or condition can be read as: allogeneic hematopoietic cell transplantation with graft depleted of TCRalphabeta T cells and CD19 B cells. TCRalphabeta/CD19-depleted allogeneic hematopoietic cell grafts were given to the transplant recipients, all of whom were children. V and J are truncated by 3 bases and 1 base respectively, leaving an intervening sequence of 15 bases. From cysteine to phenylalanine, the CDR3 is 16 amino acids long. The DNA shown is the 48-base CDR3, in frame from base 1. Taken from the germline V gene, the CDR1 and CDR2 loops are SGHVS and FQNEAQ. To prepare the library, PCR was applied. The data were produced on an Illumina HiSeq 2500. TCR library preparation used molecular barcoding, with unique molecular identifiers applied to normalize quantification of the TCRbeta repertoire. TCRdb reprocessed the public reads (quality trimming at Q25 with fastp, clone calling with MiXCR) and kept in-frame beta chains. CDR3 protein sequences are deduplicated, and each keeps its most common genes and DNA. This sample has 300,000 to 400,000 distinct CDR3 sequences in its table, and roughly 17% of those were observed once. Approximately 38% of the sample comes from the top ten.

The sample was PBMCs, mostly from graft donor cells, taken 360 days after TCRalphabeta/CD19-depleted stem cell transplant. This clonotype was sampled from a male patient aged 2-15 years who had a stem cell transplant for acute lymphoblastic leukemia, so the T cells may come from the graft donor. Recombination joined TRBV7-8 with TRBJ1-2, with the D gene too uncertain to name. The nucleotide sequence is TGTGCCAGCAGCTTTGCCCTTGTATGGGGTAACTATGGCTACACCTTC. It is translated as CASSFALVWGNYGYTF.